This TCR beta chain was captured by sequencing in a study of a mutant IDH1 vaccine in newly diagnosed glioma. Study results and limitations: Pseudoprogression appeared unlinked to shifts in leading peripheral T cell clonotypes.

Note on this clone: No antigen is known for it.

In germline, CDR1 is SGHAT, CDR2 FQNNGV. V was pared by 2 bases and J by 7 bases, with 6 bases of the junction left unmatched. The CDR3 covers 15 residues. The sample's time point: baseline, week 1 (first vaccination visit). Treatment reported: pre-vaccination baseline after standard-of-care therapy. Measured with immunoSEQ multiplex PCR; TCRdb has only the in-frame clones, and not every one. The sample lists some 56,000 clones; 75% to 95% were seen once. This sample comprised PBMCs, obtained from a glioma patient treated with radiotherapy, temozolomide or both. The J gene is TRBJ2-7, the V gene TRBV11-2; 12 nucleotides align to TRBD1. The origin of this receptor is a man in his fifties with glioma. CDR3 amino acids: CASSLSGTGGKEQYF. CDR3 DNA sequence: TGTGCCAGCAGCTTATCAGGGACAGGGGGCAAAGAGCAGTACTTC.